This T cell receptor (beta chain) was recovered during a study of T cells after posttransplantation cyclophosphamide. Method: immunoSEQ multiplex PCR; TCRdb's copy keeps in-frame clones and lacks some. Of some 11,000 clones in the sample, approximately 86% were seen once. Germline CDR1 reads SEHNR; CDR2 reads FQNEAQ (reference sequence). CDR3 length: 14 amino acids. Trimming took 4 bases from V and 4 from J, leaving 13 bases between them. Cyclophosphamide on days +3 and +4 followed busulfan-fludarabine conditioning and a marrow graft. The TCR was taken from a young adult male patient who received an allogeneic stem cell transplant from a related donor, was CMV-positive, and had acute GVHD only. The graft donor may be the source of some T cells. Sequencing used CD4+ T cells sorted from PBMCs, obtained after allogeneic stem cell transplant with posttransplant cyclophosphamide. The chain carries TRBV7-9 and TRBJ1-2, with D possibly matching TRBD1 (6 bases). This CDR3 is CASSSDRFFYGYTF. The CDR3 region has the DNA TGTGCCAGCAGCTCGGACAGATTTTTCTATGGCTACACCTTC.